The entry that follows covers one T cell receptor (beta chain) sequence. The antigen is undetermined. The repertoire was sequenced with immunoSEQ multiplex PCR; TCRdb's copy has only in-frame clones and lacks some. The data show about 160,000 clones, just over 90% seen once. The CDR3 is made up of 15 amino acids. Germline CDR1 reads LGHDT; CDR2 reads YNNKEL (reference sequence). Losses at the gene ends were 3 bases for V and 5 bases for J; bases not matched to a gene: 2. This sample was included in a study of T cell responses to AZD1222 COVID-19 vaccine. Findings and caveats of the study: Mostly white British, mostly female donors; authors suggested clonal diversity may be underestimated.

The chain joins TRBV3-1 (or the pseudogene TRBV3-2) to TRBJ2-1, with 12 bases identical to TRBD2. The receptor was isolated from an adult in good health. The material was peripheral blood, obtained on day 0 of MenACWY control vaccination. The DNA of the CDR3 is TGTGCCAGCAGCCAGGGACTAGCGGGTAACAATGAGCAGTTCTTC. Amino acid sequence: CASSQGLAGNNEQFF.